This T cell receptor (beta chain) was recorded in a study of radiotherapy plus CTLA-4 blockade in lung cancer. With respect to this clone: The target antigen is unknown.

Generated by immunoSEQ multiplex PCR, the TCRdb table keeps only in-frame clones and is missing some. Among around 45,000 clones, about 70% were seen once, and the ten largest hold roughly 25%. Overall study findings and caveats: Among blood TCR repertoires after radiotherapy plus ipilimumab, tumor-derived clones expanded.

Germline CDR1 GTSNPN, CDR2 SVGIG (reference sequence). This CDR3 contains 14 residues. V lost 5 bases and J 1 base, leaving 11 bases between the germline ends. The V gene is TRBV30, the J gene TRBJ2-2, with D possibly TRBD1 on 6 matching bases. This specimen consisted of peripheral blood, obtained from a patient treated with radiotherapy plus ipilimumab. This TCR derives from a human donor with non-small cell lung cancer who had a partial response to radiotherapy plus ipilimumab. Here the CDR3 reads CAWSGTLNTGELFF. Here the CDR3 DNA reads TGTGCCTGGTCCGGGACATTGAACACCGGGGAGCTGTTTTTT.